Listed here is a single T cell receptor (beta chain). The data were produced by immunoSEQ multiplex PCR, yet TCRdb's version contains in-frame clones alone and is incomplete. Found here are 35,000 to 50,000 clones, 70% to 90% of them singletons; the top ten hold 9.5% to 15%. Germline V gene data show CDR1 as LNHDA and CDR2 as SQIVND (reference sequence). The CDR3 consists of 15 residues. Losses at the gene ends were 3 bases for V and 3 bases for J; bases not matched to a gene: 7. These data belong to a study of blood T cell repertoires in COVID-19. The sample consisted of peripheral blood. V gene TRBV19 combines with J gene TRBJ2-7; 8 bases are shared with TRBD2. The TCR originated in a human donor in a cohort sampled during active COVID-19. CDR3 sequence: CASSMLAGRFYEQYF. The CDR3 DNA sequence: TGTGCCAGTAGTATGCTAGCGGGCCGATTCTACGAGCAGTACTTC. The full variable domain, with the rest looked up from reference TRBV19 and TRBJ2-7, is DGGITQSPKYLFRKEGQNVTLSCEQNLNHDAMYWYRQDPGQGLRLIYYSQIVNDFQKGDIAEGYSVSREKKESFPLTVTSAQKNPTAFYLCASSMLAGRFYEQYFGPGTRLTVT.